This T cell receptor beta chain was documented in a study of blood T cell repertoires in COVID-19. Study details: PBMCs, B-cell-depleted T cells, or T cells provided the cDNA or gDNA that made up the material.

The study drew participants aged about 18 to 89 years from 20 to 30 US areas. Two negative PCRs, clearance, or symptom resolution had been documented for recovered Cohort 3 donors. Sequencing used immunoSEQ multiplex PCR; TCRdb keeps in-frame clones, though not all of them. Of under 200,000 clones listed, around 84% are singletons. There are 17 residues in the CDR3. Trimming pared 5 bases from V and 0 bases from J, leaving 17 bases between. Germline V gene sequence: CDR1 SGHRS, CDR2 YFSETQ. The sample comprised PBMCs or T cells enriched from blood (not recorded which). The chain employs TRBV5-1 and TRBJ1-4, with D unclear. The sequence was collected from a woman in her forties or fifties who had recovered from COVID-19. For the CDR3, the DNA is TGCGCCAGCAGTTTACTTTACGGACTAGCAACTAATGAAAAACTGTTTTTT. Amino acid sequence: CASSLLYGLATNEKLFF.